The present T cell receptor (beta chain) was sequenced within a study of T-cell reconstitution after alpha-beta-depleted transplantation in children. Unique molecular identifiers were incorporated into the prepared TCRbeta library. TCRdb reanalysed the PCR reads using MiXCR and keeps one entry per CDR3 protein. The table lists around 380,000 distinct CDR3 sequences, around 9.9% of them singletons. The CDR3 loop spans 13 amino acids. V lost 1 base to trimming and J lost 0 bases, with 6 bases between them. Germline CDR1 DFQATT, CDR2 SNEGSKA (reference sequence). The TCR sequence derives from a human donor who donated a stem cell graft to a child with acute myeloid leukemia. The rearrangement links TRBV20-1 to TRBJ1-1; D unclear. The sample in question was PBMCs from the stem cell graft donor, obtained from the stem cell graft. This CDR3 is CSARVMVNTEAFF. The DNA of the CDR3 is TGCAGTGCTAGAGTAATGGTGAACACTGAAGCTTTCTTT.